This T cell receptor (beta chain) derives from a study of OX40 agonist ivuxolimab in advanced cancers. Method: immunoSEQ multiplex PCR; TCRdb's copy keeps in-frame clones and lacks some. The sample comprises tens of thousands of clones, 70% to 85% of which are singletons, and roughly 3.4% rests with the top ten. Study-level results: Also present in some nonresponders was a low level of normalized T-cell clonal expansion.

Turning to this clone: No antigen is known for it.

Germline lookup yields CDR1 MNHNY and CDR2 SVGAGI (reference sequence). Trimming removed 4 bases from V and 4 bases from J, with 13 bases in between. The CDR3 spans 14 residues. The clonotype originates from an adult with an advanced solid tumor such as melanoma, head and neck, liver or kidney cancer. The sample was CD4+ or CD8+ T cells sorted from blood, taken in a trial of the OX40 agonist ivuxolimab. The gene calls are TRBV6-6 and TRBJ1-1; D uncertain. CDR3 residues: CASSLWRVGTEAFF. The CDR3 DNA sequence: TGTGCCAGCAGTTTATGGAGGGTGGGCACTGAAGCTTTCTTT.